One and the same sample provided the 13 T cell receptor beta chains below, sequenced in a study of cytomegalovirus exposure and HLA in healthy donors. TCRdb's table, derived via immunoSEQ multiplex PCR, lists solely in-frame clones and lacks some. This sample has 200,000 or so clones, with roughly 82% found just once. Sequenced: PBMCs. These receptors all stem from a man aged 18 to 29 in good health and CMV-seropositive.

The chain joins TRBV7-2 to TRBJ2-5, with D possibly TRBD2 on 6 matching bases. In germline, CDR1 is SGHTA, CDR2 FQGNSA. V lost 6 bases and J 5 bases, leaving 19 bases between the germline ends. This CDR3 has 15 amino acids. Here the CDR3 reads CASRQNAGIVETQYF. CDR3 DNA: TGTGCCAGCAGGCAGAACGCGGGAATAGTCGAGACCCAGTACTTC.

The chain has TRBV5-1 and TRBJ2-1, with TRBD2 matching 9 bases. This CDR3 is built from 17 residues. Germline loops: CDR1 SGHRS, CDR2 YFSETQ. Losses at the gene ends were 0 bases for V and 6 bases for J; bases not matched to a gene: 10. The CDR3: CASSLVAGGPGSNEQFF. CDR3 coding DNA: TGCGCCAGCAGCTTGGTTGCGGGAGGGCCAGGATCCAATGAGCAGTTCTTC. Full variable domain (remainder filled in from reference TRBV5-1 and TRBJ2-1): KAGVTQTPRYLIKTRGQQVTLSCSPISGHRSVSWYQQTPGQGLQFLFEYFSETQRNKGNFPGRFSGRQFSNSRSEMNVSTLELGDSALYLCASSLVAGGPGSNEQFFGPGTRLTVL.

The V call is TRBV6-5, the J call TRBJ2-7, with TRBD1 identical over 10 bases. The J segment lost 6 bases and the V segment lost 8 bases, leaving 7 bases of the junction unmatched. Germline-derived CDR1 and CDR2 are MNHEY and SVGAGI. The CDR3 contains 13 residues. The CDR3 bases are TGTGCCAGCCACCGGGACAGGGGCGGCGAGCAGTACTTC. Its protein is CASHRDRGGEQYF.

J is TRBJ1-2 and V is TRBV4-3; tentatively, D is TRBD1 (5 bases). The V end lost 0 bases, the J end lost 2 bases, and 7 bases lay between the germline ends. Germline-derived CDR1 and CDR2 are LGHNA and YSLEER. CDR3 length: 14 amino acids. CDR3 coding DNA: TGCGCCAGCAGCCAAGAGGGGGGGAACTATGGCTACACCTTC. It translates to CASSQEGGNYGYTF.

This clone was recorded once. The gene calls are TRBV27 and TRBJ2-6; D gene ambiguous. Trimming stripped 6 bases from V and 2 bases from J, with 11 bases between. Germline CDR1 is MNHEY and CDR2 is SMNVEV (reference sequence). CDR3 length equals 15 residues. The CDR3, as DNA: TGTGCCAGCAGCAACAACAGAGCTGGGGCCAACGTCCTGACTTTC. Translating gives CASSNNRAGANVLTF.

The chain joins TRBV6-1 to TRBJ2-7; no firm D call. Germline V gene sequence: CDR1 MNHNS, CDR2 SASEGT. Trimming stripped 6 bases from V and 5 bases from J, with 11 bases between. CDR3 size: 12 residues. CDR3 sequence reads: CASSPTRNEQYF. The CDR3 DNA reads as TGTGCCAGCAGCCCGACTCGGAACGAGCAGTACTTC.

This clone was seen more than once but under ten times. The chain employs TRBV5-6 and TRBJ2-5; D remains unclear. The CDR3 loop spans 14 amino acids. V lost 0 bases, J lost 1 base, and 7 bases lay in between. The germline CDR1 and CDR2 sequences are SGHDT and YYEEEE. The CDR3 DNA reads TGTGCCAGCAGCTTGGAGAGTTTCCAAGAGACCCAGTACTTC. This codes for CASSLESFQETQYF.

The chain carries TRBV29-1 and TRBJ1-3, with 9 bases lining up with TRBD1. Germline CDR1 and CDR2: SQVTM and ANQGSEA. CDR3 length equals 14 residues. V was clipped by 7 bases and J by 0 bases; unmatched bases: 4. Here the CDR3 reads CSARQGGSGNTIYF. CDR3 DNA sequence: TGCAGCGCACGACAGGGGGGCTCTGGAAACACCATATATTTT.

The genes are TRBV2 and TRBJ2-7; the D is unclear. This CDR3 is built from 16 residues. Germline CDR1 is SNHLY and CDR2 is FYNNEI. V was cut by 3 bases and J by 5 bases, with 20 bases left in between. The DNA of the CDR3 is TGTGCCAGCAGTGATTTATTGCGAGCAGGTCGTCACGAGCAGTACTTC. As protein: CASSDLLRAGRHEQYF. The entire variable domain, with the rest obtained from reference TRBV2 and TRBJ2-7, is as follows: EPEVTQTPSHQVTQMGQEVILRCVPISNHLYFYWYRQILGQKVEFLVSFYNNEISEKSEIFDDQFSVERPDGSNFTLKIRSTKLEDSAMYFCASSDLLRAGRHEQYFGPGTRLTVT.

The rearrangement uses TRBV10-2 and TRBJ1-2, with D possibly matching TRBD1 (5 bases). Trimming took 0 bases from V and 1 from J, leaving 12 bases between them. This CDR3 is 16 amino acids long. The germline CDR1 and CDR2 sequences are WSHSY and SAAADI. CDR3 bases: TGCGCCAGCAGTGAGTCGAAGGGACTTTTTAACTATGGCTACACCTTC. This sequence encodes CASSESKGLFNYGYTF.

V gene TRBV11-3 combines with J gene TRBJ1-2; the D gene is possibly TRBD1 (5 bases). Trimming took 4 bases from V and 6 from J, leaving 24 bases between them. This CDR3 comprises 17 residues. Germline CDR1 and CDR2: SGHNT and YENEEA. CDR3 region: CASSSYRGGWGWNGYTF. The CDR3 DNA is TGTGCCAGCAGCTCTTACCGGGGGGGTTGGGGATGGAATGGCTACACCTTC.

The CDR3 here is CAWSGGPTNSGNTIYF. CDR3 sequence (DNA): TGTGCCTGGAGTGGGGGCCCTACCAACTCTGGAAACACCATATATTTT. V and J are TRBV30 and TRBJ1-3, with D possibly matching TRBD1 (5 bases). V dropped 1 base and J dropped 0 bases, with 13 bases sitting between them. This CDR3 has 16 amino acids. Germline lookup yields CDR1 GTSNPN and CDR2 SVGIG (reference sequence).

This clone has more than one count but fewer than ten. This chain links TRBV9 with TRBJ2-7, with 7 positions matching TRBD2. The ends lost 0 bases at V and 10 bases at J; junction bases unmatched: 4. This CDR3 comprises 12 residues. Germline V gene sequence: CDR1 SGDLS, CDR2 YYNGEE. Written as DNA, the CDR3 is TGTGCCAGCAGCGTAGGGGGGGGAAGCCAGTACTTC. It codes for CASSVGGGSQYF. Supplemented by reference TRBV9 and TRBJ2-7, the full variable domain reads DSGVTQTPKHLITATGQRVTLRCSPRSGDLSVYWYQQSLDQGLQFLIQYYNGEERAKGNILERFSAQQFPDLHSELNLSSLELGDSALYFCASSVGGGSQYFGPGTRLTVT.